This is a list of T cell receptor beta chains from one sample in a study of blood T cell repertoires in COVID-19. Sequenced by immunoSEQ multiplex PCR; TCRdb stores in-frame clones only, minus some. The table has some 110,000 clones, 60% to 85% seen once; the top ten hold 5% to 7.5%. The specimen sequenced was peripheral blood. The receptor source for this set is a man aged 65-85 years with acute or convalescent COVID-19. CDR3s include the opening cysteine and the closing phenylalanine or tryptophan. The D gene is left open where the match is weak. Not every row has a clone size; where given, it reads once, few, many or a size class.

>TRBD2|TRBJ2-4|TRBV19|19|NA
TGTGCCAGTAGTATAGATTTCGGGACTAGCGACTTCACCAAAAACATTCAGTACTTC
CASSIDFGTSDFTKNIQYF
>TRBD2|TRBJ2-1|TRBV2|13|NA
TGTGCCAGCAGGCTCTCCTCGGGGGGAGAGCAGTTCTTC
CASRLSSGGEQFF
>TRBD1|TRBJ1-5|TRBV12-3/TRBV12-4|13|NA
TGTGCCAGCAGTCAGACAGGGGAGCAGCCCCAGCATTTT
CASSQTGEQPQHF
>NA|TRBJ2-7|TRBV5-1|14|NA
TGCGCCAGCAGCTGGGCGTTCCCCACCTACGAGCAGTACTTC
CASSWAFPTYEQYF
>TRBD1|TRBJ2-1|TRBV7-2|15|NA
TGTGCCAGCAGCCGGAAGGACAGGACCTACAATGAGCAGTTCTTC
CASSRKDRTYNEQFF
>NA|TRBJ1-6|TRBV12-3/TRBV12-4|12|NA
TGTGCCAGCAGTTTGCAACAATCACCCCTCCACTTT
CASSLQQSPLHF
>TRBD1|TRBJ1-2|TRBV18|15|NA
TGTGCCAGCTCACCAGCGACAGGGCCAAACTATGGCTACACCTTC
CASSPATGPNYGYTF
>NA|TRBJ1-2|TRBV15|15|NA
TGTGCCACCAGCAGAGATACGTCGTCAGACTATGGCTACACCTTC
CATSRDTSSDYGYTF
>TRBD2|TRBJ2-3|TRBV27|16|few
TGTGCCAGCAGTTTAGACGGGGGGGGTGGCACAGATACGCAGTATTTT
CASSLDGGGGTDTQYF
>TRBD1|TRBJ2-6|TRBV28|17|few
TGTGCCAGCAGTTTGGAGACAGGGCGTCCCGGGGCCAACGTCCTGACTTTC
CASSLETGRPGANVLTF
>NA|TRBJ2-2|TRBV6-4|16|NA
TGTGCCAGCAGAAACTTACAGGCACCGAACACCGGGGAGCTGTTTTTT
CASRNLQAPNTGELFF
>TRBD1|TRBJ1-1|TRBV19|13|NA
TGTGCCAGTAGTCCTCACAGGGGAATAGGAGCTTTCTTT
CASSPHRGIGAFF
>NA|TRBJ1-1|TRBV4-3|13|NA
TGCGCCAGCAGCCAAGTCTCCGGGGGAGAAGCTTTCTTT
CASSQVSGGEAFF
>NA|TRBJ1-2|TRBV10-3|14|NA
TGTGCCATCAGTGGTGGGGGGGCTTACTATGGCTACACCTTC
CAISGGGAYYGYTF
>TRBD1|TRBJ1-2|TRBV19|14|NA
TGTGCCAGTAGTGCTCTCACAGGGGCGGATGGCTACACCTTC
CASSALTGADGYTF
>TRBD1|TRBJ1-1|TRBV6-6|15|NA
TGTGCCAGCAGTACAAACAGGGGAGGAGAAACTGAAGCTTTCTTT
CASSTNRGGETEAFF
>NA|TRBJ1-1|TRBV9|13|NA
TGTGCCAGCAGCGGGCAGTTGAACACTGAAGCTTTCTTT
CASSGQLNTEAFF
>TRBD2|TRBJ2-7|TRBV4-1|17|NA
TGCGCCAGCAGCGTTGGGGCTAGCGGTTCCCTACTCTACGAGCAGTACTTC
CASSVGASGSLLYEQYF
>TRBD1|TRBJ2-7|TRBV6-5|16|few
TGTGCCAGCAGTTACCTCGGACAGGGTGCTAAGTACGAGCAGTACTTC
CASSYLGQGAKYEQYF